Presented here are 23 T cell receptor beta chains from one specimen sequenced in a study of blood T cell repertoires in COVID-19. Sequenced by immunoSEQ multiplex PCR; TCRdb stores in-frame clones only, minus some. Of more than 75,000 clones listed, around 80% were seen once; the top ten hold roughly 15%. Sequences were obtained from peripheral blood. The receptors derive from a woman aged 80 or older with active or convalescent COVID-19.

The chain links TRBV5-1 to TRBJ2-2, with 9 bases matching TRBD2. The germline gives CDR1 SGHRS, CDR2 YFSETQ. Trimming cost V 6 bases and J 4 bases; bases outside gene matches: 7. CDR3 length: 15 residues. The CDR3 protein is CASTFSGGVTGELFF. CDR3 nucleotides: TGCGCCAGCACCTTTAGCGGGGGAGTCACCGGGGAGCTGTTTTTT.

This chain uses TRBV25-1 with TRBJ1-2; TRBD1 matches at 7 bases. CDR3 length equals 11 residues. Trimming at V came to 10 bases and at J to 3 bases, leaving 2 bases not matched to a gene. Per the germline V gene, CDR1 is MGHDK and CDR2 is SYGVNS. CDR3 DNA sequence: TGTGCCATCGGACAGGACTATGGCTACACCTTC. This encodes CAIGQDYGYTF.

This chain connects TRBV5-1 to TRBJ2-1; TRBD2 aligns across 8 bases. J gave up 4 bases and V 0 bases, and 3 bases lay outside the gene matches. The CDR3 contains 15 residues. In germline, CDR1 is SGHRS, CDR2 YFSETQ. In DNA, the CDR3 is TGCGCCAGCAGCTTGGGCGGGGGGTCATACAATGAGCAGTTCTTC. Protein: CASSLGGGSYNEQFF.

J is TRBJ1-5 and V is TRBV7-9, with 7 bases lining up with TRBD1. The CDR3 contains 13 residues. Per the germline V gene, CDR1 is SEHNR and CDR2 is FQNEAQ (reference sequence). V shed 8 bases, J shed 6 bases, and the junction held 7 bases outside the gene matches. The CDR3 nucleotides are TGTGCCAGCCAGGGGGGAGTCGGTCAGCCCCAGCATTTT. This gives the protein CASQGGVGQPQHF.

This clone ranks as medium-sized. The chain couples TRBV19 to TRBJ2-1, with 8 bases matching TRBD1. This CDR3 has 16 residues. V lost 3 bases and J lost 0; bases outside the gene matches: 4. CDR1 is LNHDA, CDR2 SQIVND, per germline (reference sequence). The CDR3 nucleotides are TGTGCCAGTAGTATGGGACAGGTCATCTCCTACAATGAGCAGTTCTTC. Translation gives CASSMGQVISYNEQFF.

The rearrangement links TRBV6-6 to TRBJ2-3; 9 bases are shared with TRBD1. The CDR3 is 16 amino acids. Germline CDR1 MNHNY, CDR2 SVGAGI (reference sequence). With V trimmed by 5 bases and J by 0 bases, 6 bases remained unmatched. The CDR3 nucleotides read TGTGCCAGCAGTCCAGGGGACAGGGCCAGCACAGATACGCAGTATTTT. Its protein is CASSPGDRASTDTQYF.

The chain uses TRBV4-3 and TRBJ2-3; a weak D match, TRBD2 (6 bases). CDR3 length: 16 residues. Germline assignment: CDR1 LGHNA and CDR2 YSLEER. Between the trimmed V and J ends, which lost 4 bases and 5 bases, there was a span of 19 bases. The CDR3 sequence: CASSLSLVHGGDTQYF. Written as DNA, the CDR3 is TGCGCCAGCAGCCTTAGCCTCGTACACGGGGGAGATACGCAGTATTTT.

V and J are TRBV4-3 and TRBJ2-3; 9 nucleotides match TRBD2. Trimming took 4 bases from V and 5 from J; bases not matched to a gene: 4. The CDR3 contains 14 residues. Germline CDR1 reads LGHNA; CDR2 reads YSLEER. CDR3: CASSPGLAIDTQYF. CDR3 bases: TGCGCCAGCAGCCCCGGACTAGCGATAGATACGCAGTATTTT.

This clone was detected a few times. V gene TRBV4-3 combines with J gene TRBJ2-3, with 10 bases identical to TRBD2. CDR1 LGHNA and CDR2 YSLEER come from the germline V gene. J was trimmed by 0 bases and V by 0 bases; bases with no gene match: 6. This CDR3 has 18 amino acids. CDR3 loop: CASSQDIIAGGSTDTQYF. The DNA of the CDR3 is TGCGCCAGCAGCCAAGATATTATAGCGGGGGGAAGCACAGATACGCAGTATTTT.

The genes are TRBV3-1 (or the pseudogene TRBV3-2) and TRBJ1-1; D is possibly TRBD1 (5 bases). Germline CDR1 reads LGHDT; CDR2 reads YNNKEL (reference sequence). The CDR3 has 14 residues. The V end was cut by 3 bases, the J end by 1 base, with 9 bases between. The CDR3 DNA is TGTGCCAGCAGCCAGGGACTCGGGAACACTGAAGCTTTCTTT. The encoded protein is CASSQGLGNTEAFF.

The chain recombines TRBV9 with TRBJ1-4, with 8 nucleotides matching TRBD1. V shed 5 bases and J 5 bases; nucleotides not matched to a gene: 8. The V gene's germline CDR1 is SGDLS and CDR2 YYNGEE. This CDR3 contains 15 residues. The CDR3 region has the DNA TGTGCCAGCAGTTCCTGGACAGGGTCGAATGAAAAACTGTTTTTT. Translated, it gives CASSSWTGSNEKLFF.

This clone was counted only a few times. The genes are TRBV4-2 and TRBJ2-3; D might be TRBD1 (5 bases). Germline V lookup: CDR1 LGHNA, CDR2 YNFKEQ. Trimming pared 5 bases from V and 4 bases from J, leaving 19 bases between. The CDR3 contains 16 residues. The CDR3 region has the DNA TGTGCCAGCAGCTCCATAAAACACCAGGGCCCAGATACGCAGTATTTT. Amino acid sequence: CASSSIKHQGPDTQYF.

This clone was seen a single time. The genes are TRBV11-3 and TRBJ2-4; a weak D match, TRBD1 (7 bases). The CDR3 is 14 amino acids. The V end lost 5 bases, the J end lost 5 bases, and 13 bases lay between the germline ends. Germline V gene data show CDR1 as SGHNT and CDR2 as YENEEA. The CDR3 nucleotides read TGTGCCAGCAGCCCAGGGGGGACGGAAAACATTCAGTACTTC. Translation: CASSPGGTENIQYF. Filled out from reference TRBV11-3 and TRBJ2-4, the complete variable domain reads EAGVVQSPRYKIIEKKQPVAFWCNPISGHNTLYWYLQNLGQGPELLIRYENEEAVDDSQLPKDRFSAERLKGVDSTLKIQPAELGDSAVYLCASSPGGTENIQYFGAGTRLSVL.

The chain couples TRBV25-1 to TRBJ2-5, with 15 bases identical to TRBD2. Germline CDR1 is MGHDK and CDR2 is SYGVNS. The CDR3 covers 16 residues. J gave up 5 bases and V 5 bases, and 6 bases lay outside the gene matches. The CDR3 is CASSTGLAGGLETQYF. DNA of the CDR3: TGTGCCAGCAGTACCGGACTAGCGGGGGGGCTGGAGACCCAGTACTTC.

CDR3 protein: CASSQLTGVGEQFF. The CDR3 nucleotides are TGTGCCAGCAGCCAACTGACAGGGGTCGGTGAGCAGTTCTTC. The chain links TRBV7-2 to TRBJ2-1, with 8 bases that match TRBD1. The CDR3 extends over 14 amino acids. Trimming removed 5 bases from V and 9 bases from J; junction bases left unmatched: 9. Germline V gene data show CDR1 as SGHTA and CDR2 as FQGNSA.

The chain employs TRBV5-4 and TRBJ1-1; 7 nucleotides align to TRBD1. Germline CDR1 reads SGHNT; CDR2 reads YYREEE (reference sequence). This CDR3 spans 15 amino acids. Trimming at V came to 4 bases and at J to 2 bases, leaving 8 bases not matched to a gene. The CDR3 nucleotides read TGTGCCAGCAGCCCATGGACAGGTTCAAACACTGAAGCTTTCTTT. Its translation: CASSPWTGSNTEAFF.

This clone was seen only once. V is TRBV28 and J is TRBJ1-3; 8 bases are shared with TRBD1. Germline V gives CDR1 MDHEN, CDR2 SYDVKM. V shed 7 bases, J shed 0 bases, and the junction held 5 bases outside the gene matches. The CDR3 runs to 15 residues. This chain's CDR3 is CASKTGTGSGNTIYF. The CDR3 DNA reads TGTGCCAGCAAGACCGGGACAGGCTCTGGAAACACCATATATTTT. The complete variable domain, with remaining parts taken from reference TRBV28 and TRBJ1-3, reads DVKVTQSSRYLVKRTGEKVFLECVQDMDHENMFWYRQDPGLGLRLIYFSYDVKMKEKGDIPEGYSVSREKKERFSLILESASTNQTSMYLCASKTGTGSGNTIYFGEGSWLTVV.

The chain has TRBV5-4 and TRBJ2-1, with a possible D match to TRBD1 (5 bases). Per germline, CDR1 SGHNT and CDR2 YYREEE (reference sequence). The CDR3 consists of 15 residues. Between the trimmed V and J ends, which lost 1 base and 1 base, there was a span of 9 bases. The DNA of the CDR3 is TGTGCCAGCAGCTTGTCCCAGGGATCCTACAATGAGCAGTTCTTC. Residues: CASSLSQGSYNEQFF. Drawing the rest from reference TRBV5-4 and TRBJ2-1, the complete variable domain is ETGVTQSPTHLIKTRGQQVTLRCSSQSGHNTVSWYQQALGQGPQFIFQYYREEENGRGNFPPRFSGLQFPNYSSELNVNALELDDSALYLCASSLSQGSYNEQFFGPGTRLTVL.

This sequence joins TRBV11-2 and TRBJ2-1; the match to TRBD1 covers 10 bases. J lost 7 bases, V lost 5 bases, and 5 bases had no gene match. This CDR3 contains 14 residues. Germline lookup yields CDR1 SGHAT and CDR2 FQNNGV. The CDR3: CASSGTGVRNEQFF. CDR3 DNA sequence: TGTGCCAGCAGCGGGACAGGGGTTCGTAATGAGCAGTTCTTC.

The V gene is TRBV6-5, the J gene TRBJ2-1; 9 positions match TRBD1. Germline assignment: CDR1 MNHEY and CDR2 SVGAGI. This CDR3 has 13 amino acids. After removal of 7 bases from V and 9 bases from J, the junction contained 7 bases not matched to a gene. CDR3 DNA: TGTGCCAGCAACAGGGGGCATCAGGGTGAGCAGTTCTTC. It is translated as CASNRGHQGEQFF.

The rearrangement joins TRBV5-1 to TRBJ2-5, with 7 bases aligning to TRBD2. Unmatched junction bases numbered 7, after V lost 3 bases and J lost 5 bases. CDR3 length: 14 amino acids. The germline CDR1 and CDR2 sequences are SGHRS and YFSETQ. CDR3 residues: CASSYSREYETQYF. The CDR3 nucleotides are TGCGCCAGCAGCTACTCGCGGGAGTACGAGACCCAGTACTTC.

V and J are TRBV18 and TRBJ1-4, with 8 bases identical to TRBD1. In germline, CDR1 is KGHSH, CDR2 LQKENI. The CDR3 sequence is 16 residues long. The junction had 11 bases not matched to a gene; V was cut back by 3 bases and J by 8 bases. CDR3 loop: CASSPIRDRREEKLFF. Written as DNA, the CDR3 is TGTGCCAGCTCACCGATACGGGACAGGCGGGAGGAAAAACTGTTTTTT. Looking up the rest from reference TRBV18 and TRBJ1-4 gives the full variable domain: NAGVMQNPRHLVRRRGQEARLRCSPMKGHSHVYWYRQLPEEGLKFMVYLQKENIIDESGMPKERFSAEFPKEGPSILRIQQVVRGDSAAYFCASSPIRDRREEKLFFGSGTQLSVL.

The chain is built from TRBV3-1 (or the pseudogene TRBV3-2) and TRBJ1-5; maybe TRBD1 (6 bases). V dropped 5 bases and J dropped 4 bases, with 15 bases sitting between them. CDR1 is LGHDT, CDR2 YNNKEL, per germline (reference sequence). This CDR3 has 15 amino acids. CDR3 in DNA: TGTGCCAGCAGCACGACCGGGGGGCGGAATCAGCCCCAGCATTTT. It yields the protein CASSTTGGRNQPQHF.